This T cell receptor (beta chain) was sequenced in a study of long-term antiretroviral therapy in people with HIV. This clone was detected only once. Samples were assayed with immunoSEQ v3.0 at survey level. Assay: immunoSEQ multiplex PCR; the TCRdb copy retains only in-frame clones and omits some. Of 25,000 to 30,000 clones in the sample, roughly 82% were seen once. V was pared by 6 bases and J by 4 bases, with 8 bases of the junction left unmatched. This CDR3 has 16 amino acids. Looked up from germline, CDR1 is MGHDK and CDR2 is SYGVNS. This receptor was obtained from a woman aged 25 to 45 with HIV. The chain carries TRBV25-1 and TRBJ1-3; 11 bases align to TRBD1. Specimen: unsorted PBMCs, collected 1.1 years before starting antiretroviral therapy. The CDR3 loop is CASSVGQGGKGNTIYF. The CDR3 region has the DNA TGTGCCAGCAGCGTGGGACAGGGGGGAAAAGGAAACACCATATATTTT.